Given below is one T cell receptor beta chain in context. Here immunoSEQ multiplex PCR was the method, and the copy in TCRdb shows in-frame clones only, minus some. The table includes about 84,000 clones, approximately 88% detected once. After removal of 4 bases from V and 7 bases from J, the junction contained 4 bases not matched to a gene. This CDR3 is built from 12 residues. Germline lookup yields CDR1 GTSNPN and CDR2 SVGIG (reference sequence). The record originates from a study of OX40 agonist ivuxolimab in advanced cancers. V is TRBV30 and J is TRBJ1-5, with 7 bases that match TRBD1. The sample was CD4+ or CD8+ T cells sorted from blood, taken in a trial of the OX40 agonist ivuxolimab. The receptor's source is an adult with an advanced solid tumor such as melanoma, head and neck, liver or kidney cancer. The CDR3 protein is CAWNRGEQPQHF. The CDR3 nucleotides read TGTGCCTGGAACAGGGGTGAACAGCCCCAGCATTTT.